This TCR beta chain was documented in a study of hypomethylating agent response in myelodysplastic syndrome. T-cell subsets were not sorted; bulk bone marrow was analyzed. Trimming took off 4 bases at V and 5 bases at J, with 17 bases between the two ends. This CDR3 spans 15 amino acids. Germline V CDR1 and CDR2: MNHNS, SASEGT. At survey resolution, roughly 400 ng of DNA per sample was split into two 200 ng replicates. The assay was immunoSEQ multiplex PCR, and TCRdb's table has in-frame clones only and misses some. This sample has 4,500 to 5,500 clones; 84% occur once, and the top ten carry under 10%.

This rearrangement joins TRBV6-1 to TRBJ1-1; tentative D call: TRBD1 (6 bases). Here the sequenced sample was bone marrow, taken before or after starting hypomethylating agent treatment for myelodysplastic syndrome (not recorded which). This TCR was sampled from a human donor with myelodysplastic syndrome. The CDR3 bases are TGTGCCAGCAGTGCCAGAGGGGGGGGAGGGACTGAAGCTTTCTTT. It translates to CASSARGGGGTEAFF.